This entry lists 30 T cell receptor beta chains sequenced from one sample in a study of cytomegalovirus exposure and HLA in healthy donors. PCR employed 60 Vbeta and 13 Jbeta primers. Data came from immunoSEQ multiplex PCR; TCRdb stores just in-frame clones and leaves some out. Of some 120,000 clones listed, over 75% are singletons. Sequencing was done on a sample of PBMCs. The receptor set was obtained from a woman aged 40 to 49 in good health and CMV-seropositive.

This clone came up a few times. The chain employs TRBV10-2 and TRBJ2-3, with TRBD2 matching over 11 bases. Germline CDR1 and CDR2: WSHSY and SAAADI. V lost 6 bases to trimming and J lost 5 bases; unmatched junction nucleotides: 19. The CDR3 is made up of 19 amino acids. DNA for the CDR3: TGCGCCAGCAGAGTTCCCCCGGGACTAGCGGTTTCCCGGGGAGATACGCAGTATTTT. It yields the protein CASRVPPGLAVSRGDTQYF.

The chain carries TRBV5-1 and TRBJ2-5; weak D call: TRBD2 (5 bases). With 0 bases removed from V and 5 bases from J, the gap between germline ends came to 8 bases. Germline CDR1 and CDR2: SGHRS and YFSETQ. CDR3 size: 13 residues. CDR3 nucleotide sequence: TGCGCCAGCAGCTTGGGAGGGTCGGAGACCCAGTACTTC. This codes for CASSLGGSETQYF.

The CDR3, as DNA: TGTGCCACCAGCAGAGAGGCCCTGGGTTTCCCGGGGTACGAGCAGTACTTC. Protein product: CATSREALGFPGYEQYF. This chain joins TRBV15 and TRBJ2-7; D possibly corresponds to TRBD2 (5 bases). The CDR3 has 17 residues. V lost 0 bases to trimming and J lost 4 bases, with 19 bases between them. Germline V gene data show CDR1 as LNHNV and CDR2 as YYDKDF (reference sequence).

This rearrangement joins TRBV27 to TRBJ1-1; 7 bases are a match to TRBD1. Germline CDR1 is MNHEY and CDR2 is SMNVEV (reference sequence). The CDR3 runs to 14 residues. V trimming: 5 bases; J trimming: 5 bases; junction bases outside the gene matches: 8. The CDR3 loop is CASSVPGQLTEAFF. For the CDR3, the DNA is TGTGCCAGCAGTGTACCGGGACAGCTAACTGAAGCTTTCTTT.

This clone was found once. This chain joins TRBV28 and TRBJ1-2; TRBD1 matches at 10 bases. The CDR3 extends over 15 amino acids. Germline V gene sequence: CDR1 MDHEN, CDR2 SYDVKM. V dropped 3 bases and J dropped 3; count of bases not matched to a gene: 4. CDR3 sequence (DNA): TGTGCCAGCAGTTTTGGAGGGACAGGGGACTATGGCTACACCTTC. Translated, it gives CASSFGGTGDYGYTF.

V and J are TRBV30 and TRBJ1-1; 8 bases fit TRBD1. There are 15 residues in the CDR3. V shed 5 bases and J 0 bases; nucleotides not matched to a gene: 8. Germline CDR1 reads GTSNPN; CDR2 reads SVGIG (reference sequence). As DNA, the CDR3 is TGTGCCTGGTCAGGGGGCAGGGACATGAACACTGAAGCTTTCTTT. It translates to CAWSGGRDMNTEAFF.

This chain uses TRBV19 with TRBJ2-3, with TRBD2 identical over 10 bases. The junction had 5 bases not matched to a gene; V was cut back by 6 bases and J by 5 bases. Germline CDR1 is LNHDA and CDR2 is SQIVND (reference sequence). This CDR3 region has 14 residues. The CDR3 here is CASSPSSGRDTQYF. The DNA for the CDR3 is TGTGCCAGTAGCCCATCTAGCGGGAGAGATACGCAGTATTTT.

The chain uses TRBV5-1 and TRBJ2-2; TRBD2 agrees at 8 bases. The germline V gene has CDR1 SGHRS and CDR2 YFSETQ. V dropped 4 bases and J dropped 1; count of bases not matched to a gene: 6. CDR3 length: 16 residues. Written as DNA, the CDR3 is TGCGCCAGCAGCCCGGGGGGGACCCTGAACACCGGGGAGCTGTTTTTT. Residues: CASSPGGTLNTGELFF.

This clone was counted between two and nine times. The CDR3 loop reads CASSYSIQGEKLFF. The CDR3 DNA reads TGTGCCAGCAGTTACTCGATCCAGGGGGAAAAACTGTTTTTT. This rearrangement joins TRBV6-6 to TRBJ1-4; D might be TRBD1 (6 bases). There are 14 residues in the CDR3. Trimming removed 0 bases from V and 8 bases from J, with 10 bases in between. In germline, CDR1 is MNHNY, CDR2 SVGAGI (reference sequence).

This clone has a single count. This rearrangement joins TRBV9 to TRBJ2-5; 8 nucleotides align to TRBD2. This CDR3 contains 13 residues. V shed 2 bases, J shed 5 bases, and the junction held 2 bases outside the gene matches. Looked up from germline, CDR1 is SGDLS and CDR2 is YYNGEE. The CDR3 nucleotides read TGTGCCAGCAGCGTGGGGACTAGGGAGACCCAGTACTTC. This sequence encodes CASSVGTRETQYF.

J is TRBJ1-1 and V is TRBV7-9; D is undetermined. V lost 2 bases to trimming and J lost 1 base, with 8 bases between them. Germline assignment: CDR1 SEHNR and CDR2 FQNEAQ (reference sequence). This CDR3 is built from 14 residues. The DNA for the CDR3 is TGTGCCAGCAGCTTACGGTCCTCGAACACTGAAGCTTTCTTT. The encoded protein is CASSLRSSNTEAFF.

The V gene is TRBV29-1, the J gene TRBJ1-1; the D is unclear. The V end lost 7 bases, the J end lost 0 bases, and 9 bases lay between the germline ends. In germline, CDR1 is SQVTM, CDR2 ANQGSEA. The CDR3 runs to 12 residues. The CDR3 coding sequence is TGCAGCGGCGGCTTGGTGAACACTGAAGCTTTCTTT. Protein sequence: CSGGLVNTEAFF.

The chain couples TRBV14 to TRBJ1-5; the D is unclear. The V gene lost 1 base and the J gene lost 1 base, with 17 bases spanning the gap. CDR1 and CDR2 (germline): SGHDN, FVKESK. The CDR3 totals 18 residues. The CDR3 here is CASSQGLREPLSNQPQHF. The CDR3 DNA is TGTGCCAGCAGCCAAGGGCTCCGGGAGCCTCTCAGCAATCAGCCCCAGCATTTT. The variable domain in full, with the rest retrieved from reference TRBV14 and TRBJ1-5, is EAGVTQFPSHSVIEKGQTVTLRCDPISGHDNLYWYRRVMGKEIKFLLHFVKESKQDESGMPNNRFLAERTGGTYSTLKVQPAELEDSGVYFCASSQGLREPLSNQPQHFGDGTRLSIL.

The chain links TRBV25-1 to TRBJ2-7; D is uncertain. Germline V CDR1 and CDR2: MGHDK, SYGVNS. CDR3 size: 13 residues. The V end was cut by 1 base, the J end by 2 bases, with 6 bases between. CDR3 region: CASSESTAYEQYF. In DNA form, the CDR3 reads TGTGCCAGCAGTGAATCTACAGCCTACGAGCAGTACTTC.

A word on this clone: Different DNA sequences within this sample yield the same CDR3. The V and J genes are TRBV5-4 and TRBJ1-2; D gene uncertain. CDR3 length equals 12 residues. V was cut by 4 bases and J by 5 bases, with 9 bases left in between. The germline V gene has CDR1 SGHNT and CDR2 YYREEE (reference sequence). CDR3 DNA: TGTGCCAGCAGCCTGGACTCGTATGGCTACACCTTC. Translation: CASSLDSYGYTF.

The J gene is TRBJ1-3, the V gene TRBV15; TRBD1 agrees at 8 bases. This CDR3 region has 16 residues. Germline lookup yields CDR1 LNHNV and CDR2 YYDKDF (reference sequence). Trimming cost V 3 bases and J 0 bases; bases outside gene matches: 4. CDR3 bases: TGTGCCACCAGCAGGGACAGGGCCAGCTCTGGAAACACCATATATTTT. Residues: CATSRDRASSGNTIYF.

The chain uses TRBV6-5 and TRBJ2-3; D perhaps matches TRBD1 (6 bases). Trimming cost V 5 bases and J 6 bases, with 15 bases left between them. CDR3 length equals 14 residues. Germline V gene lookup returns CDR1 MNHEY and CDR2 SVGAGI. CDR3 sequence (DNA): TGTGCCAGCAGTCGAAGACAGGAGGAGGATACGCAGTATTTT. This sequence encodes CASSRRQEEDTQYF.

This rearrangement joins TRBV18 to TRBJ1-3; 7 bases map to TRBD1. CDR1 and CDR2 (germline): KGHSH, LQKENI. The V segment lost 10 bases and the J segment 0 bases; nucleotides outside the gene matches: 9. CDR3 length: 15 amino acids. The DNA for the CDR3 is TGTGCCATCATCCAGGGGGGCCACTCTGGAAACACCATATATTTT. Its protein is CAIIQGGHSGNTIYF.

V and J are TRBV15 and TRBJ2-3; D gene ambiguous. Germline V gives CDR1 LNHNV, CDR2 YYDKDF (reference sequence). V lost 5 bases and J lost 1, with 10 bases in between. The CDR3 runs to 14 residues. CDR3 nucleotide sequence: TGTGCCACCAGCGAGACACTCGGCACAGATACGCAGTATTTT. Its protein product is CATSETLGTDTQYF.

The chain couples TRBV28 to TRBJ2-1, with D tentatively TRBD2 (6 bases). Germline V lookup: CDR1 MDHEN, CDR2 SYDVKM. There are 15 residues in the CDR3. Trimming cost V 2 bases and J 7 bases, with 15 bases left between them. In DNA, the CDR3 is TGTGCCAGCAGTTTAAGTTTACGGGGGTGGAATGAGCAGTTCTTC. Protein sequence: CASSLSLRGWNEQFF.

This clone turned up a few times. This sequence joins TRBV5-4 and TRBJ1-2; D is possibly TRBD1 (6 bases). The ends were cut back, 3 bases at V and 0 bases at J, with 15 bases in the middle. The CDR3 sequence is 16 residues long. Germline V gene data show CDR1 as SGHNT and CDR2 as YYREEE (reference sequence). The CDR3, as DNA: TGTGCCAGCAGCTCAAGCCCAGGGGAAGCTAACTATGGCTACACCTTC. Encoded protein: CASSSSPGEANYGYTF.

This clone was seen more than once but under ten times. This chain uses TRBV4-1 with TRBJ2-1; TRBD2 agrees at 7 bases. Germline assignment: CDR1 MGHRA and CDR2 YSYEKL. The V segment lost 1 base and the J segment 2 bases; nucleotides outside the gene matches: 5. The CDR3 sequence is 16 residues long. The CDR3 loop reads CASSQGVAGTYNEQFF. CDR3 nucleotides: TGCGCCAGCAGCCAAGGGGTAGCGGGTACCTACAATGAGCAGTTCTTC.

The gene calls are TRBV6-1 and TRBJ1-5; D perhaps matches TRBD1 (5 bases). The CDR3 totals 15 residues. V lost 6 bases to trimming and J lost 3 bases, with 15 bases between them. Germline CDR1 and CDR2: MNHNS and SASEGT. CDR3 bases: TGTGCCAGCAGGGAGGGGCGGACACTCAATCAGCCCCAGCATTTT. Protein: CASREGRTLNQPQHF.

This clone was counted a few times. The genes are TRBV6-5 and TRBJ1-5; D not certain. The V and J ends lost 7 bases and 0 bases respectively, with 13 bases between them. The CDR3 sequence is 15 residues long. The germline CDR1 and CDR2 sequences are MNHEY and SVGAGI. CDR3 DNA sequence: TGTGCCAGCATCCCACACCCAGGTAGCAATCAGCCCCAGCATTTT. It translates to CASIPHPGSNQPQHF.

The chain links TRBV30 to TRBJ2-7, with TRBD2 as a possible D gene (5 bases). Germline V gives CDR1 GTSNPN, CDR2 SVGIG (reference sequence). This CDR3 contains 11 residues. Trimming took 2 bases from V and 8 from J, leaving 10 bases between them. CDR3 nucleotides: TGTGCCTGGAGTAGGGAGTTAAAGCAGTACTTC. Amino acids: CAWSRELKQYF.

This chain joins TRBV11-2 and TRBJ2-3, with D perhaps matching TRBD2 (6 bases). Germline V gene data show CDR1 as SGHAT and CDR2 as FQNNGV. The CDR3 sequence is 19 residues long. Trimming cost V 4 bases and J 2 bases, with 25 bases left between them. DNA of the CDR3: TGTGCCAGCAGCTACCCAGGGTGGGGGGAGAGCCTCTACACAGATACGCAGTATTTT. Amino acid sequence: CASSYPGWGESLYTDTQYF.

The CDR3 here is CASSPISPYEQYF. The CDR3 nucleotides are TGTGCCAGCAGCCCCATAAGCCCGTACGAGCAGTACTTC. V and J are TRBV7-9 and TRBJ2-7, with D uncertain. The V end lost 5 bases, the J end lost 4 bases, and 12 bases lay between the germline ends. Germline V gives CDR1 SEHNR, CDR2 FQNEAQ (reference sequence). The CDR3 has 13 residues.

By frequency in the sample, this clone is medium-sized. The chain joins TRBV6-6 to TRBJ2-7; D is unresolved. The CDR3 loop spans 13 amino acids. Germline V gives CDR1 MNHNY, CDR2 SVGAGI (reference sequence). V lost 6 bases and J 3 bases, leaving 12 bases between the germline ends. As DNA, the CDR3 is TGTGCCAGCAGGCAGCGAATGGGCTACGAGCAGTACTTC. This codes for CASRQRMGYEQYF.

This CDR3 reads CASSEVSGENNEQFF. The CDR3 DNA reads TGCGCCAGCAGCGAGGTATCAGGGGAAAACAATGAGCAGTTCTTC. V gene TRBV5-1 combines with J gene TRBJ2-1; tentatively, D is TRBD1 (6 bases). The V and J ends lost 4 bases and 5 bases respectively, with 16 bases between them. The CDR3 totals 15 residues. Germline CDR1 SGHRS, CDR2 YFSETQ.

The V and J genes are TRBV7-9 and TRBJ1-1; 9 nucleotides agree with TRBD1. The germline CDR1 and CDR2 sequences are SEHNR and FQNEAQ (reference sequence). This CDR3 is built from 13 residues. The ends lost 5 bases at V and 7 bases at J; junction bases unmatched: 5. This chain's CDR3 is CASSLTGGLEAFF. CDR3 coding DNA: TGTGCCAGCAGCCTAACAGGGGGCCTTGAAGCTTTCTTT.